The 22 T cell receptor beta chains below were found in one sample sequenced in a study of blood T cell repertoires in COVID-19. TCRdb's table, derived via immunoSEQ multiplex PCR, lists solely in-frame clones and lacks some. The sample consists of fewer than 90,000 clones, around 88% of them appearing once. The specimen sequenced was peripheral blood. The origin of the receptors is a man between 60 and 75 years old with acute or convalescent COVID-19.

This sequence joins TRBV29-1 and TRBJ1-1; TRBD1 matches 9 bases. V shed 7 bases, J shed 4 bases, and the junction held 7 bases outside the gene matches. Germline V lookup: CDR1 SQVTM, CDR2 ANQGSEA. The CDR3 contains 13 residues. DNA for the CDR3: TGCAGCGCCGGACAGGGGTCGGGCACTGAAGCTTTCTTT. It translates to CSAGQGSGTEAFF. Supplemented by reference TRBV29-1 and TRBJ1-1, the full variable domain reads SAVISQKPSRDICQRGTSLTIQCQVDSQVTMMFWYRQQPGQSLTLIATANQGSEATYESGFVIDKFPISRPNLTFSTLTVSNMSPEDSSIYLCSAGQGSGTEAFFGQGTRLTVV.

V and J are TRBV18 and TRBJ1-2; 7 bases agree with TRBD1. The germline gives CDR1 KGHSH, CDR2 LQKENI. The CDR3 loop spans 14 amino acids. V shed 4 bases and J 9 bases; nucleotides not matched to a gene: 11. CDR3 loop: CASSLGRQGDRYTF. The CDR3 nucleotides are TGTGCCAGCTCACTGGGGAGACAGGGTGATCGCTACACCTTC.

This chain connects TRBV19 to TRBJ1-4; D is ambiguous. There are 13 residues in the CDR3. V dropped 3 bases and J dropped 8 bases, with 10 bases sitting between them. Germline values: CDR1 LNHDA, CDR2 SQIVND (reference sequence). DNA of the CDR3: TGTGCCAGTAGTATCCGGAGGCAAGAAAAACTGTTTTTT. Translating it yields CASSIRRQEKLFF.

The chain recombines TRBV29-1 with TRBJ2-1, with TRBD1 matching over 8 bases. After removal of 3 bases from V and 6 bases from J, the junction contained 7 bases not matched to a gene. Looked up from germline, CDR1 is SQVTM and CDR2 is ANQGSEA. CDR3 length: 14 residues. In nucleotides, the CDR3 is TGCAGCGTTGACGTGACAGGGGTCACCAATGAGCAGTTCTTC. Amino acids: CSVDVTGVTNEQFF.

V usage is TRBV30 and J usage is TRBJ1-1; TRBD1 is a possible D gene (5 bases). V lost 2 bases and J lost 2, with 12 bases in between. Germline lookup yields CDR1 GTSNPN and CDR2 SVGIG (reference sequence). This CDR3 is built from 14 residues. Here the CDR3 reads CAWSLGGVNTEAFF. As DNA, the CDR3 is TGTGCCTGGAGTCTCGGGGGGGTAAACACTGAAGCTTTCTTT.

The chain couples TRBV19 to TRBJ1-1; TRBD1 agrees at 10 bases. Trimming removed 7 bases from V and 0 bases from J; junction bases left unmatched: 8. Germline V gene data show CDR1 as LNHDA and CDR2 as SQIVND (reference sequence). CDR3 length: 16 amino acids. CDR3 sequence reads: CASIPTGGRVNTEAFF. CDR3 coding DNA: TGTGCCAGTATCCCGACAGGGGGCCGGGTGAACACTGAAGCTTTCTTT.

The chain carries TRBV27 and TRBJ2-3; no definite D call. Per the germline V gene, CDR1 is MNHEY and CDR2 is SMNVEV (reference sequence). V lost 3 bases to trimming and J lost 3 bases, with 7 bases between them. This CDR3 is 13 amino acids long. The CDR3 protein is CASSFTWTDTQYF. The CDR3 coding sequence is TGTGCCAGCAGTTTCACATGGACAGATACGCAGTATTTT.

In this sample, this clone turned up once. The rearrangement uses TRBV7-9 and TRBJ2-7, with D possibly being TRBD1 (5 bases). The CDR3 runs to 14 residues. Trimming shortened V by 1 base and J by 5 bases, and 12 bases separated the two germline ends. Germline-derived CDR1 and CDR2 are SEHNR and FQNEAQ (reference sequence). Written as DNA, the CDR3 is TGTGCCAGCAGCTTAGACTGGGGCTCAAACGAGCAGTACTTC. Its translation is CASSLDWGSNEQYF.

The CDR3 DNA reads TGTGCCAGCAGTGAGGTCAGGGGGTCCACCGGGGAGCTGTTTTTT. Its protein is CASSEVRGSTGELFF. The chain joins TRBV2 to TRBJ2-2, with 7 positions matching TRBD1. J was trimmed by 4 bases and V by 3 bases; bases with no gene match: 5. In germline, CDR1 is SNHLY, CDR2 FYNNEI. The CDR3 extends over 15 amino acids.

The chain recombines TRBV15 with TRBJ2-6; 11 bases are a match to TRBD2. With V trimmed by 3 bases and J by 3 bases, 7 bases remained unmatched. Germline assignment: CDR1 LNHNV and CDR2 YYDKDF (reference sequence). The CDR3 runs to 18 residues. The CDR3 nucleotides read TGTGCCACCAGCAGGAAACTAGCGGGAGAGTTTGGGGCCAACGTCCTGACTTTC. This gives the protein CATSRKLAGEFGANVLTF.

This chain connects TRBV19 to TRBJ2-5; 8 nucleotides line up with TRBD2. The CDR3 length is 17 residues. Per the germline V gene, CDR1 is LNHDA and CDR2 is SQIVND (reference sequence). V shed 5 bases, J shed 4 bases, and the junction held 15 bases outside the gene matches. Written as DNA, the CDR3 is TGTGCCAGTAGTGTCGGTTGGGGAGCGGGAGAATCAGAGACCCAGTACTTC. It specifies CASSVGWGAGESETQYF.

This chain connects TRBV27 to TRBJ1-5, with TRBD1 as a possible D gene (6 bases). Per germline, CDR1 MNHEY and CDR2 SMNVEV (reference sequence). CDR3 size: 15 residues. Trimming stripped 5 bases from V and 3 bases from J, with 14 bases between. CDR3: CASSPTQGFNQPQHF. The CDR3 coding sequence is TGTGCCAGCAGTCCCACACAGGGTTTCAATCAGCCCCAGCATTTT.

The chain is built from TRBV6-5 and TRBJ1-5; D uncertain. From germline, CDR1 is MNHEY and CDR2 SVGAGI. The V end lost 5 bases, the J end lost 7 bases, and 15 bases lay between the germline ends. CDR3 length: 14 residues. CDR3 bases: TGTGCCAGCAGTCCCAAGCATAGAGAGCAGCCCCAGCATTTT. Encoded protein: CASSPKHREQPQHF.

CDR3 nucleotide sequence: TGTGCCAGTAGTATCGAACCCTTGGGGGACAGGCCTGCAACTAATGAAAAACTGTTTTTT. It yields the protein CASSIEPLGDRPATNEKLFF. The gene calls are TRBV19 and TRBJ1-4; 8 nucleotides align to TRBD1. With V trimmed by 3 bases and J by 0 bases, 15 bases remained unmatched. The CDR3 has 20 residues. CDR1 is LNHDA, CDR2 SQIVND, per germline (reference sequence).

This chain uses TRBV28 with TRBJ1-2, with D maybe TRBD1 (5 bases). The V gene lost 9 bases and the J gene lost 0 bases, with 11 bases spanning the gap. Per germline, CDR1 MDHEN and CDR2 SYDVKM. The CDR3 sequence is 13 residues long. The DNA for the CDR3 is TGTGCCAGTTCGGGGGAAGCTAACTATGGCTACACCTTC. This translates into CASSGEANYGYTF.

J is TRBJ1-2 and V is TRBV3-1 (or the pseudogene TRBV3-2); tentatively, D is TRBD1 (5 bases). Germline CDR1 and CDR2: LGHDT and YNNKEL (reference sequence). There are 13 residues in the CDR3. The V end lost 4 bases, the J end lost 4 bases, and 10 bases lay between the germline ends. CDR3 sequence reads: CASSPRGGYGYTF. CDR3 nucleotides: TGTGCCAGCAGCCCACGGGGGGGCTATGGCTACACCTTC.

The chain couples TRBV25-1 to TRBJ1-2; TRBD1 matches at 7 bases. The CDR3 spans 17 residues. Germline V gene lookup returns CDR1 MGHDK and CDR2 SYGVNS. V dropped 5 bases and J dropped 4; count of bases not matched to a gene: 16. The DNA for the CDR3 is TGTGCCAGCAGTCCCGCAGGGGGAATGGTGAAAGCCTATGGCTACACCTTC. Amino acids: CASSPAGGMVKAYGYTF.

V and J are TRBV11-3 and TRBJ2-3, with 7 positions matching TRBD1. CDR1 and CDR2 (germline): SGHNT, YENEEA. There are 14 residues in the CDR3. Unmatched junction bases numbered 5, after V lost 1 base and J lost 7 bases. CDR3 loop: CASSLGQGENTQYF. In DNA, the CDR3 is TGTGCCAGCAGCTTAGGGCAGGGGGAAAATACGCAGTATTTT. Filled out from reference TRBV11-3 and TRBJ2-3, the complete variable domain reads EAGVVQSPRYKIIEKKQPVAFWCNPISGHNTLYWYLQNLGQGPELLIRYENEEAVDDSQLPKDRFSAERLKGVDSTLKIQPAELGDSAVYLCASSLGQGENTQYFGPGTRLTVL.

This rearrangement joins TRBV29-1 to TRBJ1-1; 8 positions agree with TRBD1. This CDR3 comprises 14 residues. The V segment lost 4 bases and the J segment 2 bases; nucleotides outside the gene matches: 6. The germline gives CDR1 SQVTM, CDR2 ANQGSEA. In DNA form, the CDR3 reads TGCAGCGTTGGAACGACAGGGGCAAACACTGAAGCTTTCTTT. It specifies CSVGTTGANTEAFF. The full variable domain, rest sourced from reference TRBV29-1 and TRBJ1-1, is SAVISQKPSRDICQRGTSLTIQCQVDSQVTMMFWYRQQPGQSLTLIATANQGSEATYESGFVIDKFPISRPNLTFSTLTVSNMSPEDSSIYLCSVGTTGANTEAFFGQGTRLTVV.

This clone was observed a few times. V usage is TRBV3-1 (or the pseudogene TRBV3-2) and J usage is TRBJ2-7; tentatively, D is TRBD1 (5 bases). The CDR3 contains 15 residues. In germline, CDR1 is LGHDT, CDR2 YNNKEL (reference sequence). Trimming pared 1 base from V and 4 bases from J, leaving 14 bases between. Here the CDR3 reads CASSQAAGLVYEQYF. In nucleotides, the CDR3 is TGTGCCAGCAGCCAAGCGGCAGGGTTAGTATACGAGCAGTACTTC.

This clone was seen a single time. The chain combines TRBV30 with TRBJ1-5; 7 bases map to TRBD1. Looked up from germline, CDR1 is GTSNPN and CDR2 is SVGIG (reference sequence). Trimming at V came to 0 bases and at J to 15 bases, leaving 8 bases not matched to a gene. The CDR3 totals 12 residues. CDR3: CAWSVGGQPTHF. CDR3 DNA sequence: TGTGCCTGGAGTGTAGGGGGACAGCCGACGCATTTT.

The genes are TRBV2 and TRBJ2-3; possible D gene TRBD2, 7 bases. The CDR3 contains 15 residues. The V end lost 2 bases, the J end lost 2 bases, and 11 bases lay between the germline ends. The germline gives CDR1 SNHLY, CDR2 FYNNEI. CDR3 sequence (DNA): TGTGCCAGCAGTGAAAGGGGGGGGACCACAGATACGCAGTATTTT. Amino acids: CASSERGGTTDTQYF.